Below, 31 T cell receptor beta chains from the same sample are listed, as sequenced in a study of T cells in Graves' hyperthyroidism and ophthalmopathy. TCR beta CDR3 regions were amplified from RNA. First-round RT-PCR of the TCR CDR3 relied on the HTBI primer set. From the multiplex PCR reads, TCRdb called clonotypes with MiXCR, one entry per CDR3 protein. The sample holds hundreds of thousands of distinct CDR3 sequences, approximately 14% seen once. The sequencing input was blood. These receptors all stem from a woman aged 25 to 39 with Graves' hyperthyroidism that later progressed to Graves' ophthalmopathy.

The sample holds a few counts of this clonotype. The genes are TRBV20-1 and TRBJ2-5; possible D gene TRBD2, 7 bases. The V gene's germline CDR1 is DFQATT and CDR2 SNEGSKA (reference sequence). The CDR3 length is 14 residues. V lost 3 bases and J lost 5, with 16 bases in between. Here the CDR3 reads CSASSSGGGETQYF. The DNA for the CDR3 is TGCAGTGCTAGTTCTAGCGGAGGGGGGGAGACCCAGTACTTC.

This clonotype has a count of ten or more. The chain combines TRBV6-1 with TRBJ1-2; 8 positions match TRBD1. The CDR3 has 14 amino acids. After removal of 6 bases from V and 8 bases from J, the junction contained 11 bases not matched to a gene. Germline V CDR1 and CDR2: MNHNS, SASEGT. CDR3 DNA sequence: TGTGCCAGCAGCCCTGGACAGGGCCTAGGAGGCTACACCTTC. Translated, it gives CASSPGQGLGGYTF.

In this sample, this clonotype turned up many times. This chain joins TRBV20-1 and TRBJ1-2, with 10 positions matching TRBD1. V shed 6 bases, J shed 13 bases, and the junction held 14 bases outside the gene matches. Germline V gene sequence: CDR1 DFQATT, CDR2 SNEGSKA (reference sequence). The CDR3 length is 13 residues. The CDR3 bases are TGCAGTGCCAGAAATGACAGGGGGCGGTTTCGCACCTTC. It codes for CSARNDRGRFRTF.

There are many counts of this clonotype. V gene TRBV6-1 combines with J gene TRBJ2-7; maybe TRBD2 (6 bases). The CDR3 covers 16 residues. Germline V lookup: CDR1 MNHNS, CDR2 SASEGT. Trimming took off 2 bases at V and 5 bases at J, with 19 bases between the two ends. The CDR3 region is CASSEPGRPGVDEQYF. The CDR3 DNA sequence: TGTGCCAGCAGTGAACCCGGACGGCCGGGGGTGGACGAGCAGTACTTC.

The CDR3 region is CASSFLGVNSPLHF. The CDR3 DNA is TGTGCCAGCAGTTTTCTAGGGGTTAATTCACCCCTCCACTTT. The chain joins TRBV12-3 or TRBV12-4 to TRBJ1-6; maybe TRBD1 (5 bases). With 3 bases removed from V and 6 bases from J, the gap between germline ends came to 9 bases. There are 14 residues in the CDR3.

V is TRBV30 and J is TRBJ2-1; 11 bases agree with TRBD2. There are 15 residues in the CDR3. Losses at the gene ends were 5 bases for V and 6 bases for J; bases not matched to a gene: 9. Germline CDR1 reads GTSNPN; CDR2 reads SVGIG (reference sequence). CDR3 amino acids: CAWGTSGSFSNEQFF. The CDR3 nucleotides are TGTGCCTGGGGTACTAGCGGGAGTTTTAGCAATGAGCAGTTCTTC.

This clonotype appeared a few times. This could be a read error, since a much larger clone is one nucleotide away. As the CDR3 is not closed by the conserved phenylalanine or tryptophan, this likely results from a read error. The gene calls are TRBV19 and TRBJ2-1, with TRBD1 as a possible D gene (6 bases). The germline gives CDR1 LNHDA, CDR2 SQIVND (reference sequence). The CDR3 loop spans 14 amino acids. The V end was cut by 5 bases, the J end by 5 bases, with 13 bases between. CDR3 sequence (DNA): TGTGCCAGTAGTTACCTAAGGGACAACAATGAGCAGTTCCTC. Amino acids: CASSYLRDNNEQFL.

This clonotype was picked up a small number of times. At one end, the junction sequence differs from germline, possibly due to a read error. The gene calls are TRBV27 and TRBJ2-7; perhaps TRBD1 as D (6 bases). Germline V gives CDR1 MNHEY, CDR2 SMNVEV (reference sequence). This CDR3 contains 12 residues. CDR3: CAGSFRGGEQYF. The CDR3 DNA reads TGTGCCGGCAGTTTCAGAGGGGGCGAGCAGTACTTC.

This clonotype appeared many times. V and J are TRBV10-3 and TRBJ1-1; 11 bases agree with TRBD1. This CDR3 spans 14 amino acids. The germline gives CDR1 ENHRY, CDR2 SYGVKD. The J segment lost 1 base and the V segment lost 8 bases, leaving 3 bases of the junction unmatched. The CDR3 DNA is TGTGCCATCGGGGGGACAGGGGGGAACACTGAAGCTTTCTTT. Residues: CAIGGTGGNTEAFF.

This clonotype was observed at least ten times. The chain combines TRBV6-1 with TRBJ1-2, with D unclear. This CDR3 is built from 13 residues. Trimming took off 7 bases at V and 2 bases at J, with 11 bases between the two ends. Germline V CDR1 and CDR2: MNHNS, SASEGT. The CDR3 loop is CASIMNGNYGYTF. The DNA of the CDR3 is TGTGCCAGCATAATGAACGGAAACTATGGCTACACCTTC.

This clonotype was observed a handful of times. The rearrangement uses TRBV7-9 and TRBJ1-1; 8 bases align to TRBD1. Germline V gives CDR1 SEHNR, CDR2 FQNEAQ (reference sequence). The V and J ends lost 3 bases and 0 bases, in that order; junction bases with no gene match: 9. The CDR3 sequence is 17 residues long. Written as DNA, the CDR3 is TGTGCCAGCAGCTTCCCCCTGGGACAGGCCATGAACACTGAAGCTTTCTTT. Protein product: CASSFPLGQAMNTEAFF.

This clonotype has ten or more counts. The V and J genes are TRBV27 and TRBJ1-2, with D uncertain. Trimming stripped 4 bases from V and 3 bases from J, with 6 bases between. The length of the CDR3 is 12 residues. The V gene's germline CDR1 is MNHEY and CDR2 SMNVEV (reference sequence). The CDR3: CASSSRHYGYTF. CDR3 DNA: TGTGCCAGCAGTTCCAGACACTATGGCTACACCTTC.

The chain uses TRBV6-2 or TRBV6-3 and TRBJ2-1; D remains ambiguous. This CDR3 has 11 residues. Germline CDR1 MNHEY, CDR2 SVGEGT. Trimming cost V 8 bases and J 9 bases, with 11 bases left between them. The CDR3 DNA reads as TGTGCCAGCTCCTCAGAAGCTGAGCAGTTCTTC. This sequence encodes CASSSEAEQFF.

A word on this clonotype: This sequence may be a read error, since a much larger clone differs from it by one base. This sequence joins TRBV12-3 or TRBV12-4 and TRBJ2-1, with D uncertain. The CDR3 runs 11 residues. V was shortened by 9 bases and J by 9 bases, with 12 bases between the two germline ends. The CDR3 is CASTLPGEQFF. For the CDR3, the DNA is TGTGCCAGTACCCTTCCGGGTGAGCAGTTCTTC.

This clonotype occurred many times. This rearrangement joins TRBV27 to TRBJ2-7; 7 bases fit TRBD1. Germline trimming cut 4 bases from V and 3 bases from J; bases unmatched to any gene: 6. Germline-derived CDR1 and CDR2 are MNHEY and SMNVEV (reference sequence). This CDR3 comprises 14 residues. The CDR3 DNA reads as TGTGCCAGCAGTTCTTTGGGACAGATCTACGAGCAGTACTTC. This codes for CASSSLGQIYEQYF.

This clonotype was observed many times. The chain links TRBV5-1 to TRBJ2-5; tentatively, D is TRBD1 (5 bases). CDR1 is SGHRS and CDR2 is YFSETQ in the germline V gene. This CDR3 has 13 residues. V lost 6 bases to trimming and J lost 0 bases, with 9 bases between them. The CDR3 nucleotides are TGCGCCAGCAATCCAGGGTACCAAGAGACCCAGTACTTC. Amino acids: CASNPGYQETQYF.

As for this clonotype: With a much larger clone just one base away, this may be a read error. The gene calls are TRBV27 and TRBJ1-2, with TRBD1 as a possible D gene (6 bases). The CDR3 runs 14 residues. The V gene's germline CDR1 is MNHEY and CDR2 SMNVEV (reference sequence). The CDR3 nucleotides are TGTGCCAGCAGTTCCGGGGTGGGGGCCTATGGCTACTCCTTC. Encoded protein: CASSSGVGAYGYSF.

J is TRBJ2-2 and V is TRBV6-1; 11 positions agree with TRBD1. Germline V lookup: CDR1 MNHNS, CDR2 SASEGT. This CDR3 has 17 amino acids. J gave up 7 bases and V 6 bases, and 13 bases lay outside the gene matches. The CDR3 DNA follows: TGTGCCAGCAGACTGAATGGACAGGGGGCGATGGGCGGGGAGCTGTTTTTT. This encodes CASRLNGQGAMGGELFF.

This clonotype was picked up many times. The genes are TRBV2 and TRBJ2-5, with D hard to call. This CDR3 has 11 residues. Germline values: CDR1 SNHLY, CDR2 FYNNEI. Trimming stripped 4 bases from V and 5 bases from J, with 5 bases between. CDR3 amino acids: CASSGRETQYF. In DNA form, the CDR3 reads TGTGCCAGCAGTGGACGGGAGACCCAGTACTTC.

The genes are TRBV7-2 and TRBJ2-1; D unclear. From germline, CDR1 is SGHTA and CDR2 FQGNSA. CDR3 length: 11 amino acids. The V gene lost 1 base and the J gene lost 14 bases, with 9 bases spanning the gap. CDR3 in DNA: TGTGCCAGCAGCTTAGATAGCTCGGAGTTCTTC. This translates into CASSLDSSEFF.

This clonotype was found many times. The chain uses TRBV3-1 and TRBJ2-5, with 7 bases fitting TRBD2. The CDR3 spans 15 residues. J was trimmed by 2 bases and V by 1 base; bases with no gene match: 4. Germline values: CDR1 LGHDT, CDR2 YNNKEL (reference sequence). The chain's CDR3 is CASSQGGLGQETQYF. CDR3 nucleotide sequence: TGTGCCAGCAGCCAAGGAGGACTAGGTCAAGAGACCCAGTACTTC.

This clonotype has a count of ten or more. The chain is built from TRBV29-1 and TRBJ2-7; 9 positions agree with TRBD1. The germline V gene encodes CDR1 SQVTM and CDR2 ANQGSEA. Trimming took 7 bases from V and 1 from J; bases not matched to a gene: 11. The CDR3 contains 15 residues. In nucleotides, the CDR3 is TGCAGCGCTTCAGGGGGCGGGACAGGGTCCTACGAGCAGTACTTC. It codes for CSASGGGTGSYEQYF.

This clonotype was recorded at least ten times. The chain has TRBV7-8 and TRBJ2-3; TRBD2 aligns across 15 bases. The V gene's germline CDR1 is SGHVS and CDR2 FQNEAQ. The junction had 3 bases not matched to a gene; V was cut back by 5 bases and J by 3 bases. This CDR3 spans 16 amino acids. The CDR3: CASSRGTSGRTDTQYF. The CDR3 DNA follows: TGTGCCAGCAGCCGAGGGACTAGCGGGAGGACAGATACGCAGTATTTT.

V and J are TRBV15 and TRBJ1-5; no clear D. This CDR3 is built from 13 residues. Germline V gene sequence: CDR1 LNHNV, CDR2 YYDKDF (reference sequence). Between the trimmed V and J ends, which lost 4 bases and 9 bases, there was a span of 13 bases. CDR3 nucleotide sequence: TGTGCCACCAGCAACGGACTCCTGCGGCCCCAGCATTTT. Protein sequence: CATSNGLLRPQHF.

This CDR3 is CASSTLGTQYF. CDR3 sequence (DNA): TGTGCCAGCAGTACTTTAGGGACGCAGTATTTT. V usage is TRBV25-1 and J usage is TRBJ2-3; D gene unclear. There are 11 residues in the CDR3. CDR1 and CDR2 (germline): MGHDK, SYGVNS. V shed 5 bases and J shed 9 bases, with 9 bases lying between them.

This clonotype was seen repeatedly, ten times or more. CDR3 sequence reads: CASSPIYRTGNYGYTF. The CDR3 DNA sequence: TGTGCCAGCAGTCCAATATACCGGACGGGCAACTATGGCTACACCTTC. V and J are TRBV28 and TRBJ1-2; D uncertain. V was pared by 5 bases and J by 2 bases, with 18 bases between. Germline CDR1 and CDR2: MDHEN and SYDVKM. CDR3 length equals 16 residues.

This clonotype has just one count. A clone one base away is much larger, so this may be a read error. The rearrangement joins TRBV24-1 to TRBJ2-1, with D tentatively TRBD2 (7 bases). The germline V gene has CDR1 KGHDR and CDR2 SFDVKD. This CDR3 has 18 residues. CDR3: CPTSGPGLEGGIVNEQFF. In DNA, the CDR3 is TGTCCCACCAGTGGGCCGGGATTGGAGGGGGGGATCGTAAATGAGCAGTTCTTC.

This clonotype has a count of ten or more. The CDR3 coding sequence is TGTGCCAGCAGCCAGGACCGAGTCCTCACCGGGGAGCTGTTTTTT. It encodes CASSQDRVLTGELFF. The chain couples TRBV14 to TRBJ2-2, with D uncertain. V gave up 3 bases and J gave up 4 bases, with 12 bases separating them. Germline V CDR1 and CDR2: SGHDN, FVKESK. The CDR3 is 15 amino acids.

Remarks on this clonotype: A read error is possible here, since a much larger clone lies one base away. V is TRBV14 and J is TRBJ2-7; the match to TRBD2 covers 12 bases. This CDR3 region has 16 residues. CDR1 and CDR2 from the germline V gene are SGHDN and FVKESK. J was trimmed by 5 bases and V by 4 bases; bases with no gene match: 9. The CDR3 bases are TGTGCCAGCAGCCTAGGACTAGCGGGAATATCCGACGAGCAGTACTTC. This translates into CASSLGLAGISDEQYF. Together with reference TRBV14 and TRBJ2-7, the CDR3 gives the full variable domain: EAGVTQFPSHSVIEKGQTVTLRCDPISGHDNLYWYRRVMGKEIKFLLHFVKESKQDESGMPNNRFLAERTGGTYSTLKVQPAELEDSGVYFCASSLGLAGISDEQYFGPGTRLTVT.

The chain joins TRBV4-1 to TRBJ2-1; 9 bases fit TRBD2. The length of the CDR3 is 20 residues. V lost 2 bases to trimming and J lost 4 bases; unmatched junction nucleotides: 18. Germline V gene sequence: CDR1 MGHRA, CDR2 YSYEKL. CDR3: CASSQFRQTPMLAGYNEQFF. DNA for the CDR3: TGCGCCAGCAGCCAATTCAGGCAGACCCCTATGCTAGCGGGGTACAATGAGCAGTTCTTC.

This clonotype came up many times. This sequence joins TRBV19 and TRBJ1-1, with D perhaps matching TRBD1 (5 bases). Deletions cut 7 bases from V and 1 base from J, with 19 bases between. This CDR3 region has 16 residues. CDR1 is LNHDA, CDR2 SQIVND, per germline (reference sequence). The CDR3 sequence is CASTYWGEAPNTEAFF. CDR3 sequence (DNA): TGTGCCAGTACTTACTGGGGCGAGGCCCCGAACACTGAAGCTTTCTTT.